The 18 T cell receptor beta chains presented below share a single source sample, sequenced in a study of T cell responses to AZD1222 COVID-19 vaccine. Only in-frame clones appear in the TCRdb table, and some are missing; sequencing was by immunoSEQ multiplex PCR. Among tens of thousands of clones listed, about 74% were seen once. Sequenced here: peripheral blood, sampled 28 days after the second dose of the MenACWY control vaccine. These receptors came from an adult who received the MenACWY meningococcal vaccine as a control.

The chain joins TRBV3-1 (or the pseudogene TRBV3-2) to TRBJ1-1; D is unresolved. Germline CDR1 reads LGHDT; CDR2 reads YNNKEL (reference sequence). This CDR3 comprises 14 residues. Trimming stripped 0 bases from V and 7 bases from J, with 12 bases between. The CDR3 sequence is CASSQEGSASEAFF. Written as DNA, the CDR3 is TGTGCCAGCAGCCAAGAAGGTTCGGCCAGTGAAGCTTTCTTT.

The J gene is TRBJ2-1, the V gene TRBV6-1, with D hard to call. CDR3 size: 15 residues. The V gene's germline CDR1 is MNHNS and CDR2 SASEGT. Between the trimmed V and J ends, which lost 5 bases and 16 bases, there was a span of 27 bases. In DNA form, the CDR3 reads TGTGCCAGCAGTTCTTCAAGGTCGAGTCCGGAGACTCTATTCTTC. It encodes CASSSSRSSPETLFF.

The rearrangement uses TRBV7-2 and TRBJ2-7; TRBD2 aligns across 9 bases. Per germline, CDR1 SGHTA and CDR2 FQGNSA. The junction had 0 bases not matched to a gene; V was cut back by 3 bases and J by 3 bases. The CDR3 has 13 amino acids. In DNA form, the CDR3 reads TGTGCCAGCAGCTTGACTAGCGGCTACGAGCAGTACTTC. It yields the protein CASSLTSGYEQYF.

The rearrangement links TRBV6-6 to TRBJ1-5; no definite D call. CDR1 is MNHNY, CDR2 SVGAGI, per germline (reference sequence). The length of the CDR3 is 15 residues. With 2 bases removed from V and 1 base from J, the gap between germline ends came to 9 bases. The CDR3 spells CASSYRVGSNQPQHF. The CDR3 DNA is TGTGCCAGCAGTTACCGTGTGGGCAGCAATCAGCCCCAGCATTTT.

This clone has just one count. The chain combines TRBV11-2 with TRBJ1-2, with 9 bases fitting TRBD1. The CDR3 has 12 residues. Germline V gene sequence: CDR1 SGHAT, CDR2 FQNNGV. The junction had 2 bases not matched to a gene; V was cut back by 6 bases and J by 6 bases. CDR3 sequence reads: CASRRTGDGYTF. The DNA of the CDR3 is TGTGCCAGCAGACGGACAGGGGATGGCTACACCTTC.

The chain recombines TRBV30 with TRBJ2-2; D call uncertain. V was cut by 3 bases and J by 4 bases, with 12 bases left in between. Germline V gene lookup returns CDR1 GTSNPN and CDR2 SVGIG (reference sequence). The CDR3 length is 14 residues. CDR3 protein: CAWRRLGITGELFF. The CDR3 DNA sequence: TGTGCCTGGAGAAGGTTGGGGATCACCGGGGAGCTGTTTTTT. Looking up the rest from reference TRBV30 and TRBJ2-2 gives the full variable domain: SQTIHQWPATLVQPVGSPLSLECTVEGTSNPNLYWYRQAAGRGLQLLFYSVGIGQISSEVPQNLSASRPQDRQFILSSKKLLLSDSGFYLCAWRRLGITGELFFGEGSRLTVL.

This chain links TRBV29-1 with TRBJ2-1, with TRBD2 matching 10 bases. CDR1 and CDR2 from the germline V gene are SQVTM and ANQGSEA. V lost 4 bases and J lost 8; bases outside the gene matches: 14. CDR3 length: 16 residues. CDR3 nucleotides: TGCAGCGTTGCATCGGGATCTAGCGGGAGCTCGGATGAGCAGTTCTTC. Encoded protein: CSVASGSSGSSDEQFF.

The rearrangement joins TRBV6-5 to TRBJ1-1, with D perhaps matching TRBD1 (6 bases). V was pared by 8 bases and J by 0 bases, with 10 bases between. The CDR3 length is 13 residues. The germline CDR1 and CDR2 sequences are MNHEY and SVGAGI. The CDR3 DNA follows: TGTGCCAGCGGTCAGGGGATGAACACTGAAGCTTTCTTT. Residues: CASGQGMNTEAFF.

The chain employs TRBV28 and TRBJ2-7, with D perhaps TRBD1 (6 bases). The CDR3 spans 15 residues. The V gene lost 4 bases and the J gene lost 12 bases, with 25 bases spanning the gap. Germline CDR1 and CDR2: MDHEN and SYDVKM. CDR3 residues: CASSSGSRGLGGTYF. CDR3 nucleotides: TGTGCCAGCAGTTCCGGATCGAGGGGCTTAGGGGGTACGTACTTC.

This clone appeared a few times. The chain has TRBV24-1 and TRBJ1-6; D unclear. The CDR3 consists of 17 residues. From germline, CDR1 is KGHDR and CDR2 SFDVKD. Trimming took 1 base from V and 5 from J, leaving 14 bases between them. In nucleotides, the CDR3 is TGTGCCACCAGTGATTTAGAGCGATTTCCGGATAATTCACCCCTCCACTTT. Its protein is CATSDLERFPDNSPLHF.

The chain uses TRBV28 and TRBJ2-5, with a tentative D call TRBD2 (6 bases). The CDR3 spans 15 residues. The V gene lost 8 bases and the J gene lost 1 base, with 17 bases spanning the gap. The germline V gene encodes CDR1 MDHEN and CDR2 SYDVKM. The CDR3: CASQTRRRGQETQYF. The CDR3 DNA is TGTGCCAGCCAGACCCGGCGGAGGGGCCAAGAGACCCAGTACTTC.

This chain uses TRBV5-1 with TRBJ2-5; D remains unclear. V was cut by 4 bases and J by 0 bases, with 16 bases left in between. Germline CDR1 reads SGHRS; CDR2 reads YFSETQ. The CDR3 is 16 amino acids. CDR3 region: CASSPVDRSYQETQYF. The CDR3 DNA follows: TGCGCCAGCAGCCCCGTTGATAGATCGTACCAAGAGACCCAGTACTTC.

V gene TRBV12-3 or TRBV12-4 combines with J gene TRBJ1-2, with TRBD1 matching over 7 bases. V was pared by 6 bases and J by 3 bases, with 4 bases of the junction left unmatched. The CDR3 covers 13 residues. The CDR3 spells CASRLTGHYGYTF. In DNA, the CDR3 is TGTGCCAGCAGGTTGACAGGGCACTATGGCTACACCTTC.

This chain uses TRBV20-1 with TRBJ1-5, with TRBD1 identical over 7 bases. The J segment lost 7 bases and the V segment lost 3 bases, leaving 6 bases of the junction unmatched. This CDR3 is 13 amino acids long. The germline V gene encodes CDR1 DFQATT and CDR2 SNEGSKA (reference sequence). This CDR3 reads CSASGGGGQPQHF. The CDR3 bases are TGCAGTGCTAGTGGAGGGGGCGGGCAGCCCCAGCATTTT.

The chain combines TRBV27 with TRBJ1-1, with 9 bases identical to TRBD1. CDR1 and CDR2 from the germline V gene are MNHEY and SMNVEV (reference sequence). V shed 6 bases, J shed 1 base, and the junction held 6 bases outside the gene matches. CDR3 size: 15 residues. CDR3 DNA sequence: TGTGCCAGCAGATGGACAGGGGTTGGGAACACTGAAGCTTTCTTT. This gives the protein CASRWTGVGNTEAFF.

This clone is deemed medium-sized. The genes are TRBV19 and TRBJ2-2; 7 bases align to TRBD2. CDR1 and CDR2 (germline): LNHDA, SQIVND (reference sequence). With 8 bases clipped from V and 0 bases from J, the junction kept 3 bases outside the gene matches. The CDR3 contains 14 residues. The CDR3: CASRLAANTGELFF. In nucleotides, the CDR3 is TGTGCCAGTCGGCTAGCGGCGAACACCGGGGAGCTGTTTTTT.

This CDR3 is CASSSGLAGALGELFF. CDR3 coding DNA: TGTGCCAGCAGCTCCGGACTAGCGGGGGCCCTCGGGGAGCTGTTTTTT. This chain connects TRBV7-8 to TRBJ2-2, with TRBD2 matching 13 bases. The CDR3 sequence is 16 residues long. The germline gives CDR1 SGHVS, CDR2 FQNEAQ. V trimming: 4 bases; J trimming: 7 bases; junction bases outside the gene matches: 6.

This clone has a handful of counts. The chain recombines TRBV6-6 with TRBJ2-7; D not resolved. The V end lost 1 base, the J end lost 3 bases, and 7 bases lay between the germline ends. Per germline, CDR1 MNHNY and CDR2 SVGAGI (reference sequence). The CDR3 is made up of 13 amino acids. CDR3 sequence: CASSYLPGYEQYF. DNA for the CDR3: TGTGCCAGCAGTTACTTGCCAGGCTACGAGCAGTACTTC.